These T cell receptor beta chains were read from a single sample in a study of cytomegalovirus exposure and HLA in healthy donors. TCRdb keeps only in-frame clones here, not all; method: immunoSEQ multiplex PCR. The sample data list tens of thousands of clones. Sequences were obtained from PBMCs. The receptors were sampled from a young man in good health and CMV-seronegative. The CDR3 runs from the conserved cysteine through the conserved F or W. D genes are given only for firm matches.

TRBD2,TRBJ2-2,TRBV4-2,TGTGCCAGCAGCCATCCTCCGGGAGGGCCCGGGGAGCTGTTTTTT,CASSHPPGGPGELFF
TRBD2,TRBJ2-7,TRBV4-2,TGTGCCAGCAGCCAAGGATCGGCGGGAGTAGACTACGAGCAGTACTTC,CASSQGSAGVDYEQYF
NA,TRBJ2-2,TRBV12-5,TGTGCTAGTGGCCAGAATCCGGGACTTTACACCGGGGAGCTGTTTTTT,CASGQNPGLYTGELFF
NA,TRBJ1-6,TRBV5-4,TGTGCCAGCAGCTTCTCGGGGGGACGAAATTCACCCCTCCACTTT,CASSFSGGRNSPLHF
NA,TRBJ1-6,TRBV5-1,TGCGCCAGCAGCTCCTCGGGGTCCTCCTATAATTCACCCCTCCACTTT,CASSSSGSSYNSPLHF
TRBD2,TRBJ2-3,TRBV4-3,TGCGCCAGCAGCCAAAGACTAGCGGGTGTCACAGATACGCAGTATTTT,CASSQRLAGVTDTQYF
NA,TRBJ1-2,TRBV7-9,TGTGCCAGCAGCTTGAAACAGAGTTCTAACTATGGCTACACCTTC,CASSLKQSSNYGYTF
TRBD1,TRBJ2-2,TRBV9,TGTGCCAGCAGCGTAGAGGGGACAGGGGTGACCGGGGAGCTGTTTTTT,CASSVEGTGVTGELFF
NA,TRBJ2-7,TRBV9,TGTGCCAGCAGCGTAGGACAGGCTGCCTACGAGCAGTACTTC,CASSVGQAAYEQYF
NA,TRBJ2-7,TRBV9,TGTGCCAGCAGCGGCTGGGGCAGCGCCTACGAGCAGTACTTC,CASSGWGSAYEQYF
TRBD2,TRBJ2-7,TRBV5-6,TGTGCCAGCAGCTTGGGGGGCGGGAGGGCAGGTGGCGAGCAGTACTTC,CASSLGGGRAGGEQYF
NA,TRBJ1-2,TRBV6-5,TGTGCCAGCAGTTATCAGGGGCTCAACGGCTACACCTTC,CASSYQGLNGYTF
NA,TRBJ1-5,TRBV5-1,TGCGCCAGCAGCTTGTGGCAGGATCAGCCCCAGCATTTT,CASSLWQDQPQHF
TRBD1,TRBJ1-5,TRBV19,TGTGCCAGTAGTATTATAGACAGGGGAAGCAATCAGCCCCAGCATTTT,CASSIIDRGSNQPQHF
NA,TRBJ2-1,TRBV18,TGTGCCAGCTCACCACAGGCGGTCGGCAATGAGCAGTTCTTC,CASSPQAVGNEQFF
TRBD1,TRBJ1-5,TRBV4-1,TGCGCCAGCAGCCAAGAGACAGGGGTCGGGCAGCCCCAGCATTTT,CASSQETGVGQPQHF
NA,TRBJ1-1,TRBV29-1,TGCAGCGTTGAGGGGGGGGCAGGGGCTTCGAACACTGAAGCTTTCTTT,CSVEGGAGASNTEAFF
NA,TRBJ1-1,TRBV11-2,TGTGCCAGCAGCTTATCTAACACTGAAGCTTTCTTT,CASSLSNTEAFF
TRBD2,TRBJ2-1,TRBV4-2,TGTGCCAGCAGCCAGACCATGCGCGGGACTAGGAGTCGGATGGCCTACAATGAGCAGTTCTTC,CASSQTMRGTRSRMAYNEQFF
TRBD1,TRBJ2-7,TRBV7-2,TGTGCCAGCAGCTTTTACAGGGGGCAAGACTACGAGCAGTACTTC,CASSFYRGQDYEQYF
NA,TRBJ1-2,TRBV5-6,TGTGCCAGCAGCTTGGAACAGTTAGACGGCTACACCTTC,CASSLEQLDGYTF
NA,TRBJ2-1,TRBV11-3,TGTGCCAGCAGCTTAGTGAGGGGGAATGAGCAGTTCTTC,CASSLVRGNEQFF
NA,TRBJ1-5,TRBV19,TGTGCCAGTAGTATCACGGTCAATCAGCCCCAGCATTTT,CASSITVNQPQHF
TRBD1,TRBJ2-5,TRBV2,TGTGCCACCTCAGGGGGCGGGGAGACCCAGTACTTC,CATSGGGETQYF
TRBD1,TRBJ1-2,TRBV5-1,TGCGCCAGCAGCTTGGTAGGGACAGGGGGCGATGGCTACACCTTC,CASSLVGTGGDGYTF
TRBD2,TRBJ2-3,TRBV18,TGTGCCAGCTCACCATATTCGGCGGGAGTAGATACGCAGTATTTT,CASSPYSAGVDTQYF
NA,TRBJ2-7,TRBV19,TGTGCCAGCCAATCGGAGAACTACGAGCAGTACTTC,CASQSENYEQYF
NA,TRBJ1-1,TRBV19,TGTGCCAGTAGTATCGGGGGGGGGAACACTGAAGCTTTCTTT,CASSIGGGNTEAFF
TRBD2,TRBJ2-7,TRBV6-5,TGTGCCAGCAGTTACTCGGGGGAGGGGTCTTACGAGCAGTACTTC,CASSYSGEGSYEQYF
NA,TRBJ2-5,TRBV14,TGTGCCAGCAGCCTCCCGGGGAGTGGGCCTCAAGAGACCCAGTACTTC,CASSLPGSGPQETQYF
NA,TRBJ2-7,TRBV4-3,TGCGCCAGCAGCCTCGCCTCAGTATCCTACGAGCAGTACTTC,CASSLASVSYEQYF
NA,TRBJ1-1,TRBV6-5,TGTGCCAGCAGTTACTCAGCGAACACTGAAGCTTTCTTT,CASSYSANTEAFF
NA,TRBJ2-7,TRBV6-5,TGTGCCAGCAGTCCGTCAGGGGCCAGGTACGAGCAGTACTTC,CASSPSGARYEQYF
NA,TRBJ2-7,TRBV18,TGTGCCAGCTCACCAGGGCTAGGGCGGGACGACTACGAGCAGTACTTC,CASSPGLGRDDYEQYF
NA,TRBJ1-5,TRBV7-9,TGTGCCAGCAGCTTAGACGGACAGCTCGTCACGGCCCAGCATTTT,CASSLDGQLVTAQHF
NA,TRBJ2-7,TRBV4-1,TGCGCCAGCAGCCAAGTCAGTGGCGAGCAGTACTTC,CASSQVSGEQYF
TRBD2,TRBJ2-5,TRBV6-1,TGTGCCAGCAGTGGGGTAGCGGGAAACCAAGAGACCCAGTACTTC,CASSGVAGNQETQYF
TRBD2,TRBJ2-7,TRBV7-9,TGTGCCAGCAGCCAGACTAGCGGGAGACCCGAGCAGTACTTC,CASSQTSGRPEQYF
NA,TRBJ2-7,TRBV25-1,TGTGCCAGCATCGGGACAACGACCTACGAGCAGTACTTC,CASIGTTTYEQYF
TRBD2,TRBJ2-3,TRBV10-2,TGCGCCAGCAGCCCTCTTAGCGGGAGGGCGGCAGATACGCAGTATTTT,CASSPLSGRAADTQYF
NA,TRBJ1-4,TRBV5-1,TGCGCCAGCAGCTTGGTGTGGCCAACTAATGAAAAACTGTTTTTT,CASSLVWPTNEKLFF
TRBD1,TRBJ1-1,TRBV9,TGTGCCAGCAGCGTGTTTGGACAGGGAGACACTGAAGCTTTCTTT,CASSVFGQGDTEAFF
NA,TRBJ1-2,TRBV4-2,TGTGCCAGCAGCCAAGATAATAGAGGGTCCTATGGCTACACCTTC,CASSQDNRGSYGYTF
NA,TRBJ2-7,TRBV7-9,TGTGCCAGCAGCTTACCTGGCTTTTTCTCCTACGAGCAGTACTTC,CASSLPGFFSYEQYF
NA,TRBJ1-1,TRBV30,TGTGCCTGGAGCCTCCCGATTTTAGATGAAGCTTTCTTT,CAWSLPILDEAFF
NA,TRBJ2-2,TRBV4-3,TGCGCCAGCAGCCTCCTACCGGGCACCGGGGAGCTGTTTTTT,CASSLLPGTGELFF
TRBD1,TRBJ2-7,TRBV2,TGTGCCAGCACTCGCCCGCGCCAGGGGGCAAGCGAGCAGTACTTC,CASTRPRQGASEQYF
TRBD2,TRBJ2-1,TRBV5-1,TGCGCCAGCAGCCAGGGACTAGCGCCGTACAATGAGCAGTTCTTC,CASSQGLAPYNEQFF
TRBD1,TRBJ1-5,TRBV6-5,TGTGCCAGCAGTTACTCGCTAGACAGGGCGCCACGGCTTTTGCATTTT,CASSYSLDRAPRLLHF
TRBD1,TRBJ1-1,TRBV13,TGTGCCAGCAGCATGGGGACAGGCCGGACTGAAGCTTTCTTT,CASSMGTGRTEAFF
NA,TRBJ2-5,TRBV6-5,TGTGCCAGCAGCGACCAGGCTCAAGGGACCCAGTACTTC,CASSDQAQGTQYF
NA,TRBJ1-6,TRBV11-1,TGTGCCAGCAGCCCCCGGGAGGCAGGTTCACCCCTCCACTTT,CASSPREAGSPLHF
NA,TRBJ2-1,TRBV5-1,TGCGCCAGCAGCTCGGACAGTTCCTACAATGAGCAGTTCTTC,CASSSDSSYNEQFF
NA,TRBJ1-6,TRBV4-1,TGCGCCAGCAGCCAAGAAACTACCTACTCGGATTCACCCCTCCACTTT,CASSQETTYSDSPLHF